The 11 T cell receptor beta chains below come from one sample, sequenced in a study of shared clonotypes between healthy human individuals (dated by TCRdb to the early 2020s). Libraries came from the immunoSEQ multiplex PCR assay. Held by TCRdb, this immuneACCESS table contains in-frame sequences only and omits some clones. Under half of the omission traces to an unresolved V gene where checked; the cause of the rest is unknown. The sample table holds under 600,000 clones, of which around 97% were seen once. Around 0.06% of the sample comes from the top ten. The sequenced sample was naive CD4+ T cells sorted from blood. The meaning of the sample's cell subset or site label: CD45RA+ positively selected. The receptor set was obtained from a woman in her 30s in good health.

The chain carries TRBV27 and TRBJ1-1; TRBD1 matches 7 bases. This CDR3 is built from 16 residues. CDR1 is MNHEY and CDR2 is SMNVEV in the germline V gene (reference sequence). V was clipped by 6 bases and J by 0 bases; unmatched bases: 10. In DNA form, the CDR3 reads TGTGCCAGCAGCCACCGGGACAGCCTAATGAACACTGAAGCTTTCTTT. Residues: CASSHRDSLMNTEAFF.

The chain joins TRBV5-4 to TRBJ1-1, with 7 positions matching TRBD1. With V trimmed by 4 bases and J by 2 bases, 8 bases remained unmatched. The CDR3 has 15 residues. CDR1 and CDR2 from the germline V gene are SGHNT and YYREEE (reference sequence). In nucleotides, the CDR3 is TGTGCCAGCAGCCAGGGGGAGTTCATTAACACTGAAGCTTTCTTT. The encoded protein is CASSQGEFINTEAFF.

The sample holds one count of this clone. CDR3 loop: CASSQVGRIPNTEAFF. CDR3 DNA: TGCGCCAGCAGCCAAGTGGGCAGAATCCCGAACACTGAAGCTTTCTTT. V gene TRBV4-1 combines with J gene TRBJ1-1; no clear D gene. CDR3 length: 16 amino acids. The V end was cut by 1 base, the J end by 1 base, with 13 bases between. Germline lookup yields CDR1 MGHRA and CDR2 YSYEKL.

V and J are TRBV6-1 and TRBJ2-5; D is uncertain. The V and J ends lost 6 bases and 4 bases respectively, with 3 bases between them. Germline lookup yields CDR1 MNHNS and CDR2 SASEGT. This CDR3 comprises 10 residues. In DNA, the CDR3 is TGTGCCAGCAGGGGAGAGACCCAGTACTTC. The encoded protein is CASRGETQYF.

CDR3 loop: CASSPRQDRATGELFF. CDR3 DNA: TGTGCCAGCTCACCACGTCAGGACAGGGCCACCGGGGAGCTGTTTTTT. The V gene is TRBV18, the J gene TRBJ2-2, with 8 bases matching TRBD1. Trimming removed 1 base from V and 4 bases from J; junction bases left unmatched: 5. This CDR3 comprises 16 residues. The germline V gene encodes CDR1 KGHSH and CDR2 LQKENI. Filled out from reference TRBV18 and TRBJ2-2, the complete variable domain reads NAGVMQNPRHLVRRRGQEARLRCSPMKGHSHVYWYRQLPEEGLKFMVYLQKENIIDESGMPKERFSAEFPKEGPSILRIQQVVRGDSAAYFCASSPRQDRATGELFFGEGSRLTVL.

The chain combines TRBV10-3 with TRBJ1-2; no clear D. The germline V gene has CDR1 ENHRY and CDR2 SYGVKD. The CDR3 totals 15 residues. The V and J ends lost 0 bases and 8 bases respectively, with 16 bases between them. This CDR3 is CAISESKGGPRGYTF. CDR3 nucleotides: TGTGCCATCAGTGAGTCGAAGGGCGGCCCTCGCGGCTACACCTTC.

The rearrangement uses TRBV5-1 and TRBJ2-1, with a possible D match to TRBD1 (6 bases). Trimming shortened V by 0 bases and J by 9 bases, and 22 bases separated the two germline ends. The CDR3 runs to 17 residues. Per germline, CDR1 SGHRS and CDR2 YFSETQ. The CDR3 DNA sequence: TGCGCCAGCAGCTTGGTCGCAGGGGTTGGCTACCCGACTGAGCAGTTCTTC. Its protein product is CASSLVAGVGYPTEQFF.

The J gene is TRBJ2-5, the V gene TRBV18; TRBD2 matches 9 bases. The CDR3 covers 16 residues. V lost 0 bases, J lost 2 bases, and 4 bases stayed unmatched. The germline V gene has CDR1 KGHSH and CDR2 LQKENI. This CDR3 is CASSPPASGNQETQYF. CDR3 bases: TGTGCCAGCTCACCACCGGCTAGCGGGAATCAAGAGACCCAGTACTTC.

J is TRBJ2-7 and V is TRBV27, with 14 bases lining up with TRBD2. V shed 5 bases and J 5 bases; nucleotides not matched to a gene: 5. Germline assignment: CDR1 MNHEY and CDR2 SMNVEV (reference sequence). The CDR3 has 15 amino acids. CDR3 amino acids: CASSRLAGGGHEQYF. The CDR3 nucleotides are TGTGCCAGCAGTAGACTAGCGGGAGGGGGCCACGAGCAGTACTTC.

The genes are TRBV2 and TRBJ2-1; possible D gene TRBD2, 6 bases. The CDR3 covers 13 residues. Trimming left V 7 bases short and J 2 bases short, with 9 bases between. Germline V gene lookup returns CDR1 SNHLY and CDR2 FYNNEI. The CDR3, as DNA: TGTGCCAGCACCCCGGGAGCCTACAATGAGCAGTTCTTC. Amino acids: CASTPGAYNEQFF.

V is TRBV19 and J is TRBJ2-7; unclear D gene. This CDR3 spans 14 amino acids. Germline CDR1 is LNHDA and CDR2 is SQIVND (reference sequence). The V and J ends lost 5 bases and 0 bases respectively, with 11 bases between them. The CDR3 region is CASSSMTHSYEQYF. The CDR3 DNA reads as TGTGCCAGTAGTTCCATGACACACTCCTACGAGCAGTACTTC. Combining the CDR3 with reference TRBV19 and TRBJ2-7 gives the whole variable domain DGGITQSPKYLFRKEGQNVTLSCEQNLNHDAMYWYRQDPGQGLRLIYYSQIVNDFQKGDIAEGYSVSREKKESFPLTVTSAQKNPTAFYLCASSSMTHSYEQYFGPGTRLTVT.